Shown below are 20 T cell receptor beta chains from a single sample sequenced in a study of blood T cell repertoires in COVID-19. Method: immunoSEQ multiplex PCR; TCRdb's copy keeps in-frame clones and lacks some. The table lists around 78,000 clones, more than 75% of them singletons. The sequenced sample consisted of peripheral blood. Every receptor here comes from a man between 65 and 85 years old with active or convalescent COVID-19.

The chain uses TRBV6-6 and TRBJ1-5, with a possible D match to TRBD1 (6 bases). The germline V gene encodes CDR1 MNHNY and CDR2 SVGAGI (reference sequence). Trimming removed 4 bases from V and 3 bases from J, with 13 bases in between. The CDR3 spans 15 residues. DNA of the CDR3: TGTGCCAGCAGTTCCTCGGACAGCGACAATCAGCCCCAGCATTTT. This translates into CASSSSDSDNQPQHF.

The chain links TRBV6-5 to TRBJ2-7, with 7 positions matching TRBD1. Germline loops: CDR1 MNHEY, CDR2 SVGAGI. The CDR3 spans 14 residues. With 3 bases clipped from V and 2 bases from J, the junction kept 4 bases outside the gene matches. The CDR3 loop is CASSYGQGAYEQYF. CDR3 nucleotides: TGTGCCAGCAGTTATGGTCAGGGGGCCTACGAGCAGTACTTC.

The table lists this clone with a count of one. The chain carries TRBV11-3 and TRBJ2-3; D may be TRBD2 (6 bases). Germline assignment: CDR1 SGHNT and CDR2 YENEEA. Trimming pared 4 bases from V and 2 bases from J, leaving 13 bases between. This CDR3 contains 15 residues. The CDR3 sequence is CASSSAGGTTDTQYF. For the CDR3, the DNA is TGTGCCAGCAGCTCGGCCGGAGGGACCACAGATACGCAGTATTTT.

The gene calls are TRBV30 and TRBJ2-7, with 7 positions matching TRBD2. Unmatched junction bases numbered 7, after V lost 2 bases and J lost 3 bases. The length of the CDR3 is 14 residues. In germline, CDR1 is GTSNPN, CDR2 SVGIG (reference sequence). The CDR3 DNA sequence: TGTGCCTGGAGTATCCTAGCGGAGAGCTACGAGCAGTACTTC. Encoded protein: CAWSILAESYEQYF.

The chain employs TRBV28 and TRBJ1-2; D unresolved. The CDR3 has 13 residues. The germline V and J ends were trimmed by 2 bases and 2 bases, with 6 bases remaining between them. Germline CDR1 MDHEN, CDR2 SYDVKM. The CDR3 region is CASSLGPNYGYTF. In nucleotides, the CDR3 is TGTGCCAGCAGTTTAGGGCCGAACTATGGCTACACCTTC.

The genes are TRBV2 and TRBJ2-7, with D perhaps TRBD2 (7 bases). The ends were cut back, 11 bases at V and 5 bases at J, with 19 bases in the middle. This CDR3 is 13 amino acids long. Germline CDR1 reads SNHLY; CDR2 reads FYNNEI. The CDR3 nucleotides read TGTGCCTGCAAATGGGGGGGCGCGGACGAGCAGTACTTC. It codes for CACKWGGADEQYF.

CDR3 nucleotides: TGTGCCAGCAGTTACGGACAGGGGGGCGATAATTCACCCCTCCACTTT. Residues: CASSYGQGGDNSPLHF. The chain joins TRBV6-5 to TRBJ1-6; 10 bases line up with TRBD1. Germline V gene data show CDR1 as MNHEY and CDR2 as SVGAGI. This CDR3 region has 16 residues. J lost 5 bases, V lost 2 bases, and 3 bases had no gene match.

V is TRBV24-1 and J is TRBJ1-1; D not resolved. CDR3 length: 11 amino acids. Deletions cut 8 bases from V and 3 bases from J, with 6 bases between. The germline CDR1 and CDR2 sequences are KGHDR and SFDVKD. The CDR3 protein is CATIVDTEAFF. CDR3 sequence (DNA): TGTGCCACCATAGTAGACACTGAAGCTTTCTTT.

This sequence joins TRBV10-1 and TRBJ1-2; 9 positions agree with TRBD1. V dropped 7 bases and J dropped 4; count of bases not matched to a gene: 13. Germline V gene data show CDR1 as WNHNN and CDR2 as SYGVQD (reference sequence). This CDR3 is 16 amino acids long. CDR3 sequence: CASKGTGSGSGYGYTF. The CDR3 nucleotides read TGCGCCAGCAAGGGGACAGGGTCTGGTAGCGGCTATGGCTACACCTTC.

The CDR3: CASSSGLASTDTQYF. In DNA, the CDR3 is TGTGCCAGCAGTTCGGGACTAGCGAGCACAGATACGCAGTATTTT. The chain uses TRBV27 and TRBJ2-3, with 10 bases identical to TRBD2. From germline, CDR1 is MNHEY and CDR2 SMNVEV (reference sequence). CDR3 length: 15 amino acids. V was clipped by 4 bases and J by 0 bases; unmatched bases: 1.

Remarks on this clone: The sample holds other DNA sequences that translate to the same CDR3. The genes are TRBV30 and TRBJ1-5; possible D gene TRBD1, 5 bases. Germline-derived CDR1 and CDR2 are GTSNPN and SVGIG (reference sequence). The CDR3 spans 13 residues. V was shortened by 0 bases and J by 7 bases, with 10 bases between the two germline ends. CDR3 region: CAWSVRGNQPQHF. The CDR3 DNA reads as TGTGCCTGGAGTGTTAGGGGAAACCAGCCCCAGCATTTT.

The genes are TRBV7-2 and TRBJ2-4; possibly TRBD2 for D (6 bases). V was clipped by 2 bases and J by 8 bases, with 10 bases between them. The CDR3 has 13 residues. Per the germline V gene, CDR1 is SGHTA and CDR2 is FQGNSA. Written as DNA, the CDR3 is TGTGCCAGCAGCTTAATCGGGAGTTACATTCAGTACTTC. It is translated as CASSLIGSYIQYF.

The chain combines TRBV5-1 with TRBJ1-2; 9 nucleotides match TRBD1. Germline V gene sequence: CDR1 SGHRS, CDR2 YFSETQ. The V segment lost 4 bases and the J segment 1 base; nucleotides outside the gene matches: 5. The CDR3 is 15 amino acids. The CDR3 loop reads CASSRDRALNYGYTF. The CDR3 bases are TGCGCCAGCAGCAGGGACAGGGCTCTTAACTATGGCTACACCTTC.

CDR3 nucleotides: TGTGCCAGCAGTTTAGAGGGGGCGGTGGGCAATCAGCCCCAGCATTTT. Its translation is CASSLEGAVGNQPQHF. V usage is TRBV27 and J usage is TRBJ1-5, with 7 positions matching TRBD1. After removal of 2 bases from V and 2 bases from J, the junction contained 6 bases not matched to a gene. The CDR3 totals 16 residues. Germline CDR1 MNHEY, CDR2 SMNVEV (reference sequence).

The CDR3 loop is CASSNRAVVDRTAGWYGYTF. The CDR3 DNA is TGTGCCAGCAGCAACCGGGCCGTGGTTGACCGGACAGCTGGTTGGTATGGCTACACCTTC. V is TRBV21-1 and J is TRBJ1-2; the DNA was not used to check the table's D call, TRBD1. TRBV21-1 constitutes a pseudogene. This CDR3 comprises 20 residues.

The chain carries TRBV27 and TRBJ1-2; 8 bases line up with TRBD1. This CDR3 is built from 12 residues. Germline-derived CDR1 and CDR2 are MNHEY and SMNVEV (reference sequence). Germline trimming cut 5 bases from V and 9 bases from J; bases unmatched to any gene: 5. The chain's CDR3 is CASSPRQGSYTF. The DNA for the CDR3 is TGTGCCAGCAGTCCCAGACAGGGGAGCTACACCTTC.

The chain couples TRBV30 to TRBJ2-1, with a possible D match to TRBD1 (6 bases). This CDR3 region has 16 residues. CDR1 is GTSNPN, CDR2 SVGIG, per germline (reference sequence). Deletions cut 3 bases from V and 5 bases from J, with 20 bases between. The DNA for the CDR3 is TGTGCCTGGAGCCTCCCCCCCTGGACAGCGAACAATGAGCAGTTCTTC. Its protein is CAWSLPPWTANNEQFF.

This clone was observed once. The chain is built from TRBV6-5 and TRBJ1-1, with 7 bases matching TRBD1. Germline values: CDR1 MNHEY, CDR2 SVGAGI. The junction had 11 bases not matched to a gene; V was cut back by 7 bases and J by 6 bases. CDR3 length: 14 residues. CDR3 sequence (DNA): TGTGCCAGCAACCTCAACAGGGGTAGAGCTGAAGCTTTCTTT. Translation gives CASNLNRGRAEAFF.

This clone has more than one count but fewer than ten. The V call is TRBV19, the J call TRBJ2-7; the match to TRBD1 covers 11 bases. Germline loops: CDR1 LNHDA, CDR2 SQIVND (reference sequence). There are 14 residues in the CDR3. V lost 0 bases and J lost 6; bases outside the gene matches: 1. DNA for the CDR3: TGTGCCAGTAGTATAGATGGGACAGGGGGCGAGCAGTACTTC. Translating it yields CASSIDGTGGEQYF.

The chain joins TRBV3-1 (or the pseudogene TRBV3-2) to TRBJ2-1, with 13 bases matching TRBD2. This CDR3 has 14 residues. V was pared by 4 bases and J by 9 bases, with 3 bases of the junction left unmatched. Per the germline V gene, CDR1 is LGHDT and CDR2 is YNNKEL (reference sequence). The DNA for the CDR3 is TGTGCCAGCAGCCTAGGACTAGCGGGAGTTGAGCAGTTCTTC. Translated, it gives CASSLGLAGVEQFF.